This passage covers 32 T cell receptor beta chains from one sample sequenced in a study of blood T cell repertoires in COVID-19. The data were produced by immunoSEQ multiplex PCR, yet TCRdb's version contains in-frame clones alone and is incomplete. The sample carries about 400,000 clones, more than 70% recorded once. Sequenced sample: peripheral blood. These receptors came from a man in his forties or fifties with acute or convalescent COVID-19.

The CDR3 sequence is CASSILLAGGIYEQFF. CDR3 sequence (DNA): TGTGCCAGCAGTATACTACTAGCGGGAGGAATATATGAGCAGTTCTTC. V is TRBV28 and J is TRBJ2-1, with 12 bases lining up with TRBD2. The CDR3 covers 16 residues. Looked up from germline, CDR1 is MDHEN and CDR2 is SYDVKM. V trimming: 5 bases; J trimming: 8 bases; junction bases outside the gene matches: 10.

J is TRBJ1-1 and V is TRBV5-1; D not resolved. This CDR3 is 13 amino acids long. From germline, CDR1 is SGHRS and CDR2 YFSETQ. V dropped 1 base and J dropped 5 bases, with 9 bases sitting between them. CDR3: CASSLPRWTEAFF. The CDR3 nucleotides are TGCGCCAGCAGCTTGCCCAGGTGGACTGAAGCTTTCTTT.

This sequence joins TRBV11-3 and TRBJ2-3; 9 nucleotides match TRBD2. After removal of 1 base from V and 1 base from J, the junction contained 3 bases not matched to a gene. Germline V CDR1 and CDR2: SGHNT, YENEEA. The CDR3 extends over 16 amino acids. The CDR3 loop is CASSLGAGGGTDTQYF. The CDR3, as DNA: TGTGCCAGCAGCTTAGGAGCGGGGGGCGGCACAGATACGCAGTATTTT.

The CDR3 nucleotides are TGCGCCAGCAGCCATGGCGACAGGGATAGTACCGGAAACACCATATATTTT. It encodes CASSHGDRDSTGNTIYF. The V call is TRBV4-3, the J call TRBJ1-3; 7 nucleotides agree with TRBD1. Trimming removed 3 bases from V and 4 bases from J; junction bases left unmatched: 12. Germline values: CDR1 LGHNA, CDR2 YSLEER. The CDR3 consists of 17 residues.

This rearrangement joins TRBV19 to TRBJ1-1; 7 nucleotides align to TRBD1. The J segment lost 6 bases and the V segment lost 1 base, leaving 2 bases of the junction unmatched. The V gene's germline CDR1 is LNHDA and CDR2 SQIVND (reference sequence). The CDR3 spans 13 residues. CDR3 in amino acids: CASSIGGGAEAFF. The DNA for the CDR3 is TGTGCCAGTAGTATAGGAGGGGGCGCTGAAGCTTTCTTT.

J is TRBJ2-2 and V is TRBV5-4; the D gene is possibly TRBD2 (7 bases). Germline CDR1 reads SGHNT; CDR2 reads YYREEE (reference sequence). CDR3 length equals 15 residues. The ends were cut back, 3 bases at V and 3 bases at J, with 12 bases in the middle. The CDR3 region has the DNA TGTGCCAGCAGCTACGGGGGGCCCGACACCGGGGAGCTGTTTTTT. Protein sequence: CASSYGGPDTGELFF.

CDR3 DNA: TGTGCCAGCAGTTCGTACTACAGGGGCGTGGGAGCTGGGGCCAACGTCCTGACTTTC. This encodes CASSSYYRGVGAGANVLTF. This rearrangement joins TRBV27 to TRBJ2-6; 7 positions agree with TRBD1. V lost 4 bases, J lost 2 bases, and 14 bases stayed unmatched. Germline-derived CDR1 and CDR2 are MNHEY and SMNVEV (reference sequence). The CDR3 loop spans 19 amino acids.

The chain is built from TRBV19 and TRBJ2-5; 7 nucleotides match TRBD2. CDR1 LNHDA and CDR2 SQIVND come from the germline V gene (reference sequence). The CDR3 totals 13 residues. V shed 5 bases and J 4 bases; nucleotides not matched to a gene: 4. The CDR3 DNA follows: TGTGCCAGTAGTCAAGGACTAGGAGAGACCCAGTACTTC. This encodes CASSQGLGETQYF. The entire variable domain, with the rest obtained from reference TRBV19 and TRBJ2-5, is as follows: DGGITQSPKYLFRKEGQNVTLSCEQNLNHDAMYWYRQDPGQGLRLIYYSQIVNDFQKGDIAEGYSVSREKKESFPLTVTSAQKNPTAFYLCASSQGLGETQYFGPGTRLLVL.

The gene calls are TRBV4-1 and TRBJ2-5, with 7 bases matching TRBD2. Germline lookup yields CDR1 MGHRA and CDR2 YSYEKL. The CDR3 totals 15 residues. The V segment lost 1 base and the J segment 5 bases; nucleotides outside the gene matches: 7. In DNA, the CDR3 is TGCGCCAGCAGCCAAGTTGCACTAGCGATGGAGACCCAGTACTTC. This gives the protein CASSQVALAMETQYF.

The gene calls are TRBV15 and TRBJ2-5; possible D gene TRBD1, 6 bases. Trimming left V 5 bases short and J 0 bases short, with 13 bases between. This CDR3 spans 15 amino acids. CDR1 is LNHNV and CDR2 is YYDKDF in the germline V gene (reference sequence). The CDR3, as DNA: TGTGCCACCAGCCCCTACAGGGTGTACCAAGAGACCCAGTACTTC. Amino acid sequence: CATSPYRVYQETQYF.

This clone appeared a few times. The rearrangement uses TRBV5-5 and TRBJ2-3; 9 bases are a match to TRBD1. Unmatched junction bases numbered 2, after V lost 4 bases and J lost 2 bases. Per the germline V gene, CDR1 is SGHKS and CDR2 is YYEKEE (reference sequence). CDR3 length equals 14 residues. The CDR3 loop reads CASSVQGATDTQYF. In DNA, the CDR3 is TGTGCCAGCAGCGTACAGGGGGCCACAGATACGCAGTATTTT. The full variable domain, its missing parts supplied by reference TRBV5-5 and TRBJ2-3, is DAGVTQSPTHLIKTRGQQVTLRCSPISGHKSVSWYQQVLGQGPQFIFQYYEKEERGRGNFPDRFSARQFPNYSSELNVNALLLGDSALYLCASSVQGATDTQYFGPGTRLTVL.

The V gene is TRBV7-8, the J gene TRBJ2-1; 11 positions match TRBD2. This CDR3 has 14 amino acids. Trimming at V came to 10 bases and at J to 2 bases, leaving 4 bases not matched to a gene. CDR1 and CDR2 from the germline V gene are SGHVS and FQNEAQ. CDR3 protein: CATKTSGAYNEQFF. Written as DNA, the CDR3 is TGTGCCACTAAGACTAGCGGGGCCTACAATGAGCAGTTCTTC.

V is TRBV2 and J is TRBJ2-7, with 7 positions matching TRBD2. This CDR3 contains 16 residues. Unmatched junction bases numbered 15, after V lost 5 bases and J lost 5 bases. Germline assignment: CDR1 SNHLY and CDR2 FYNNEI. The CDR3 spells CASSNTVSGIEHEQYF. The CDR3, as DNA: TGTGCCAGCAGTAACACCGTGAGCGGGATCGAACACGAGCAGTACTTC.

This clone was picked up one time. The CDR3 region is CASSYGPGLGYGYTF. CDR3 sequence (DNA): TGTGCCAGCAGTTACGGCCCGGGGTTAGGCTATGGCTACACCTTC. The V call is TRBV6-6, the J call TRBJ1-2; no clear D. Trimming cost V 2 bases and J 4 bases, with 14 bases left between them. Germline V gives CDR1 MNHNY, CDR2 SVGAGI (reference sequence). CDR3 length: 15 amino acids.

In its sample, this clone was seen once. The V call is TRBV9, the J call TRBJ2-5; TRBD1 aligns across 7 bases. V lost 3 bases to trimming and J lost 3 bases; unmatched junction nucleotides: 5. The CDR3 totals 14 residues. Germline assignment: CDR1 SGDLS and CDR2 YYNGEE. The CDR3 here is CASSGSGTEETQYF. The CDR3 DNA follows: TGTGCCAGCAGCGGATCCGGGACAGAAGAGACCCAGTACTTC.

This CDR3 is CASSLGNQGALPNYGYTF. The CDR3 DNA sequence: TGCGCCAGCAGCTTAGGGAATCAGGGGGCCTTACCTAACTATGGCTACACCTTC. This rearrangement joins TRBV5-1 to TRBJ1-2; TRBD1 agrees at 8 bases. Germline V lookup: CDR1 SGHRS, CDR2 YFSETQ. The length of the CDR3 is 18 residues. The J segment lost 0 bases and the V segment lost 2 bases, leaving 12 bases of the junction unmatched.

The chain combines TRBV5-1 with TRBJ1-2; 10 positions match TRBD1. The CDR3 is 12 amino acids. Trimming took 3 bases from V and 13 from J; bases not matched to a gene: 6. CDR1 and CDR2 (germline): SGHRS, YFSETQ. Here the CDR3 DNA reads TGCGCCAGCAGCTCAGACAGGGGGCGCGGCACCTTC. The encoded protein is CASSSDRGRGTF.

The CDR3 here is CASSLDVTNRAYEQYF. CDR3 sequence (DNA): TGTGCCAGCAGCTTAGATGTAACCAACAGAGCCTACGAGCAGTACTTC. V is TRBV11-2 and J is TRBJ2-7; D uncertain. CDR3 length: 16 residues. Deletions cut 0 bases from V and 2 bases from J, with 14 bases between. Germline-derived CDR1 and CDR2 are SGHAT and FQNNGV.

CDR3 DNA sequence: TGCGCCAGCAGCTTGGACTCCCACGGGATGGAGACCCAGTACTTC. Its protein product is CASSLDSHGMETQYF. The chain has TRBV5-1 and TRBJ2-5; a possible D gene is TRBD2 (5 bases). V was cut by 0 bases and J by 5 bases, with 14 bases left in between. The CDR3 runs to 15 residues. CDR1 and CDR2 (germline): SGHRS, YFSETQ.

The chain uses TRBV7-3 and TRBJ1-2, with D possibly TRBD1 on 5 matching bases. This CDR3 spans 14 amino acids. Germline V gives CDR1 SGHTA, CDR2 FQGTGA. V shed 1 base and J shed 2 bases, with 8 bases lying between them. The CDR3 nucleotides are TGTGCCAGCAGCTTAAGCCCAGGGAACTATGGCTACACCTTC. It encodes CASSLSPGNYGYTF.

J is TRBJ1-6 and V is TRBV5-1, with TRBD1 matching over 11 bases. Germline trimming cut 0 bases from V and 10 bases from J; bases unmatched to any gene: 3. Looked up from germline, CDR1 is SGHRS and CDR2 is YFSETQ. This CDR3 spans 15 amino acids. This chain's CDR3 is CASSLGTGGGSPLHF. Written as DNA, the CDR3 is TGCGCCAGCAGCTTGGGGACAGGGGGCGGCTCACCCCTCCACTTT.

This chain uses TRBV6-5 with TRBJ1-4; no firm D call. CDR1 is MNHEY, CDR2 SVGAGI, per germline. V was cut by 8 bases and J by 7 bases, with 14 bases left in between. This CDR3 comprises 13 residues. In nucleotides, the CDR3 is TGTGCCAGCCGCGGGGTGACGGGTGAAAAACTGTTTTTT. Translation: CASRGVTGEKLFF.

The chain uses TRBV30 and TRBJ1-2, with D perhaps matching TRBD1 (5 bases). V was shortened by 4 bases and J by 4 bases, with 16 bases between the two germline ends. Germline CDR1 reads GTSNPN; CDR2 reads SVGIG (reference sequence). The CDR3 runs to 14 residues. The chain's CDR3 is CAWTGTEGGYGYTF. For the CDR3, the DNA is TGTGCCTGGACGGGGACGGAGGGAGGCTATGGCTACACCTTC.

The CDR3 reads CASSSSGRGEETQYF. Written as DNA, the CDR3 is TGTGCCAGCAGTTCTAGCGGGAGGGGGGAAGAGACCCAGTACTTC. This chain uses TRBV27 with TRBJ2-5, with 12 bases lining up with TRBD2. CDR1 is MNHEY and CDR2 is SMNVEV in the germline V gene (reference sequence). The trim removed 4 bases at V and 3 bases at J, leaving 3 bases unmatched. The CDR3 runs 15 residues.

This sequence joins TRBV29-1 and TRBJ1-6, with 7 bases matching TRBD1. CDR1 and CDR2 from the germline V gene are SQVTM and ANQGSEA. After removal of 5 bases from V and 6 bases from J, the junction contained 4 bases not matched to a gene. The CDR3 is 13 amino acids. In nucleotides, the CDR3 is TGCAGCGTTAGGGACAGTCTTAATTCACCCCTCCACTTT. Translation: CSVRDSLNSPLHF.

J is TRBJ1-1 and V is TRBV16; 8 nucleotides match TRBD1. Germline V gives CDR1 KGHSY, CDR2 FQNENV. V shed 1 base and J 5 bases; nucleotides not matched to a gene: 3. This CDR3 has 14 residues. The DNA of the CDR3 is TGTGCCAGCAGCCAATATCAGGGGGCAACTGAAGCTTTCTTT. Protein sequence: CASSQYQGATEAFF.

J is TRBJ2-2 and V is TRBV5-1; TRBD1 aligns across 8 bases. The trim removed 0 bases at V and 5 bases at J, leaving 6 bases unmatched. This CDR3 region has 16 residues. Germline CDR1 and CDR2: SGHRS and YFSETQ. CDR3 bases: TGCGCCAGCAGCTTGGTAACAGGGGGAGATACCGGGGAGCTGTTTTTT. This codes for CASSLVTGGDTGELFF.

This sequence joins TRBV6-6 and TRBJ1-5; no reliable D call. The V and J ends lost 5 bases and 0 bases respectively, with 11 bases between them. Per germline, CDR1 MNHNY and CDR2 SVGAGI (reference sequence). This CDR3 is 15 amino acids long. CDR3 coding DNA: TGTGCCAGCAGTCAGCACAGTATTAGCAATCAGCCCCAGCATTTT. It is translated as CASSQHSISNQPQHF.

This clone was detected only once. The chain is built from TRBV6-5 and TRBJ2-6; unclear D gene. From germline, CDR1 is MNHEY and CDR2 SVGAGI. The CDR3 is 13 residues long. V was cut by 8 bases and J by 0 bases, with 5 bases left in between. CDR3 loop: CASQVSGANVLTF. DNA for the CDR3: TGTGCCAGCCAGGTCTCTGGGGCCAACGTCCTGACTTTC.

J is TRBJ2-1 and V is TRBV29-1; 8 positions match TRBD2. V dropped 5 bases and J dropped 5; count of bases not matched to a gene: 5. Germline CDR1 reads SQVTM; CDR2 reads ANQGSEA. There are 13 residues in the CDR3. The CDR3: CSVRGGKDNEQFF. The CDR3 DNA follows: TGCAGCGTTCGGGGGGGGAAAGACAATGAGCAGTTCTTC.

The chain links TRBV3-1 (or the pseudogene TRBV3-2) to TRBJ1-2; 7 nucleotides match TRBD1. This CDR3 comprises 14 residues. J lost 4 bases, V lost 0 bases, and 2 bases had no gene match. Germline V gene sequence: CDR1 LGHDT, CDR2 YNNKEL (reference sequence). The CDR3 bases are TGTGCCAGCAGCCAAGATGGGGACAGCTATGGCTACACCTTC. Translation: CASSQDGDSYGYTF.

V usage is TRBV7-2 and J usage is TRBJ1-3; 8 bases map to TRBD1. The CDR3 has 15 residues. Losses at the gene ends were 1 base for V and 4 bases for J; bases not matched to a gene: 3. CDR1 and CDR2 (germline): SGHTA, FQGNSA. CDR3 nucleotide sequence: TGTGCCAGCAGCTTAGTACAGGGGGTAGGAAACACCATATATTTT. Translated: CASSLVQGVGNTIYF.